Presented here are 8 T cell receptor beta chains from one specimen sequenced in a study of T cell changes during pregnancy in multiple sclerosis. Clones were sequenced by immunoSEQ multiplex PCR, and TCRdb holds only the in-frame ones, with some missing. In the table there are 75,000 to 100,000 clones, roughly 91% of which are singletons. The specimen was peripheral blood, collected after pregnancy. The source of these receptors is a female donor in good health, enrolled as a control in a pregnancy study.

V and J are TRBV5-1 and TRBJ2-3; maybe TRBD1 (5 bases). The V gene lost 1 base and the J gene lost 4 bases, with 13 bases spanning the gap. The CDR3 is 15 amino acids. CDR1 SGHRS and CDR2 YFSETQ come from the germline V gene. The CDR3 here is CASSLRELGADTQYF. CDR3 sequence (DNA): TGCGCCAGCAGCTTGAGGGAATTAGGGGCAGATACGCAGTATTTT.

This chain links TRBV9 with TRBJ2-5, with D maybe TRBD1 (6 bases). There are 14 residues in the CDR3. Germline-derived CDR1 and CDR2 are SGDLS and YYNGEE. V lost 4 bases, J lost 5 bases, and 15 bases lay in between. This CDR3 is CASSLTGLVETQYF. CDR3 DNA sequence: TGTGCCAGCAGCCTCACAGGGTTGGTCGAGACCCAGTACTTC.

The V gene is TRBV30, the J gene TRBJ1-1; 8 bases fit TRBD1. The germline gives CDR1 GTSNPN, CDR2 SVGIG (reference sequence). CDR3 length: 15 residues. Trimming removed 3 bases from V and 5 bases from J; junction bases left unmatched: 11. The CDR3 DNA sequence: TGTGCCTGGAGCGAAGACCCACAGGGGGGGACTGAAGCTTTCTTT. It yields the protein CAWSEDPQGGTEAFF.

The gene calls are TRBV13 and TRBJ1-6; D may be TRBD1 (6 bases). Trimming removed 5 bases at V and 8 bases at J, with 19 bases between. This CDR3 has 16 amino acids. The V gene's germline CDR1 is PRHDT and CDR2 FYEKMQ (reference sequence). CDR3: CASSRPGPGGDSPLHF. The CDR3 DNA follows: TGTGCCAGCAGCAGACCGGGACCGGGGGGCGATTCACCCCTCCACTTT.

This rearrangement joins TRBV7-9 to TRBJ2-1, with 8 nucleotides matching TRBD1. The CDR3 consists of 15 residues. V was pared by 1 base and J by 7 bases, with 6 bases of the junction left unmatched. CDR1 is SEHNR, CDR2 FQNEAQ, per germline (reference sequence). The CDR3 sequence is CASSLGQGAGNEQFF. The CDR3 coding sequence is TGTGCCAGCAGCTTAGGGCAGGGGGCGGGGAATGAGCAGTTCTTC.

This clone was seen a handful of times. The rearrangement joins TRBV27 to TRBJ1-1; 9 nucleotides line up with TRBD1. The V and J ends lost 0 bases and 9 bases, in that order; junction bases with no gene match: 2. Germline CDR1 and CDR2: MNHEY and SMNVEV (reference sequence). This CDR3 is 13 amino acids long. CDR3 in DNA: TGTGCCAGCAGTTTATCGGGGACAGGGAAAGCTTTCTTT. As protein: CASSLSGTGKAFF.

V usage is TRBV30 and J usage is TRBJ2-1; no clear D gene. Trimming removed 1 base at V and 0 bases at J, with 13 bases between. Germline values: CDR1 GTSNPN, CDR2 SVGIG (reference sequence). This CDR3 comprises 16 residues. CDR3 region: CAWSGKLLSSYNEQFF. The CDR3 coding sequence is TGTGCCTGGAGTGGAAAGTTACTGAGCTCCTACAATGAGCAGTTCTTC.

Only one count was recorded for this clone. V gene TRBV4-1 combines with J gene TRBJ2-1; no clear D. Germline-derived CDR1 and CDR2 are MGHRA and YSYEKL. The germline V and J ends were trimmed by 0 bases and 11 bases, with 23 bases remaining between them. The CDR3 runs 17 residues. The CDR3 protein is CASSQDTKTPNIHQQFF. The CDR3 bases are TGCGCCAGCAGCCAAGATACTAAAACCCCCAATATCCATCAGCAGTTCTTC.